The present T cell receptor (beta chain) was sequenced within a study of Ad26.COV2.S vaccination and SARS-CoV-2 variants. On the study more broadly: Once or twice, 56 days apart, Ad26.COV2.S was delivered intramuscularly.

Treatment here: around 19 received Ad26.COV2.S at low or high dose, single or two shots; 5 received placebo; per-sample allocation not given. Sampling was done on day 63 after the first vaccine or placebo injection. An adult aged 18-55 years in Boston served as the donor. The repertoire was sequenced with immunoSEQ multiplex PCR; TCRdb's copy has only in-frame clones and lacks some. This sample yields about 390,000 clones, of which about 85% are seen a single time; more than 3% belongs to the top ten. V trimming: 0 bases; J trimming: 8 bases; junction bases outside the gene matches: 5. Germline V gene data show CDR1 as SGHNT and CDR2 as YYREEE (reference sequence). The CDR3 consists of 14 residues.

The specimen comprised peripheral blood, sampled in a trial of Ad26.COV2.S vaccine versus placebo. The receptor was derived from a person between 18 and 65 years old who received the Ad26.COV2.S COVID-19 vaccine or a placebo. The chain recombines TRBV5-4 with TRBJ2-1; the match to TRBD2 covers 7 bases. Written as DNA, the CDR3 is TGTGCCAGCAGCTTGGGACTAGCCAGCTATGAGCAGTTCTTC. Its protein product is CASSLGLASYEQFF.